This T cell receptor (beta chain) was documented in a study of T cells after yellow fever vaccination. Study-wide findings and caveats: Reappearing after the booster were most of the clones from primary vaccination (roughly 96% CD4, 75% to 90% CD8).

TCRdb called the 5' RACE reads again in MiXCR, with one record for every CDR3 protein. The data show around 310,000 distinct CDR3 sequences, with about 4.5% seen just once and 19% held by the top ten. This clonotype was recorded many times. Its antigen remains unknown. This sequence originates from a man between 18 and 35 years old who received the YFV17D yellow fever vaccine. The specimen was PBMCs, collected 15 days after the yellow fever booster vaccination.

The CDR3 loop is CASSPWRGRAKNIQYF. The CDR3, as DNA: TGTGCCAGCTCACCATGGAGGGGGCGAGCCAAAAACATTCAGTACTTC. The V gene is TRBV18, the J gene TRBJ2-4, with D possibly matching TRBD1 (7 bases). V was shortened by 2 bases and J by 0 bases, with 11 bases between the two germline ends. This CDR3 region has 16 residues. The germline V gene encodes CDR1 KGHSH and CDR2 LQKENI.